What follows are 13 T cell receptor beta chains derived from one specimen sequenced in a study of T cell changes during pregnancy in multiple sclerosis. Using immunoSEQ multiplex PCR, the repertoire was profiled, and TCRdb retains in-frame clones only, with some absent. Of under 95,000 clones in the sample, approximately 92% are singletons; the top ten hold approximately 2.2%. Sample: peripheral blood, taken after pregnancy. These receptors came from a female donor with multiple sclerosis, enrolled in a pregnancy study.

J is TRBJ2-5 and V is TRBV5-1; D is possibly TRBD2 (5 bases). V was shortened by 1 base and J by 4 bases, with 8 bases between the two germline ends. The CDR3 is 13 residues long. Germline V lookup: CDR1 SGHRS, CDR2 YFSETQ. CDR3 nucleotide sequence: TGCGCCAGCAGCTTGACTAGTAGAGAGACCCAGTACTTC. Translated, it gives CASSLTSRETQYF.

V is TRBV7-9 and J is TRBJ1-2; 9 bases are a match to TRBD1. Germline V gene sequence: CDR1 SEHNR, CDR2 FQNEAQ (reference sequence). The CDR3 totals 14 residues. V shed 1 base, J shed 6 bases, and the junction held 3 bases outside the gene matches. The CDR3 DNA reads as TGTGCCAGCAGCTTAGGGACAGGGGAGGATGGCTACACCTTC. It encodes CASSLGTGEDGYTF.

The CDR3 sequence is CASSLAVVRGWYYEQYF. In nucleotides, the CDR3 is TGTGCCAGCAGCTTAGCGGTAGTGCGGGGGTGGTACTACGAGCAGTACTTC. The chain couples TRBV7-9 to TRBJ2-7, with TRBD2 matching 7 bases. V was clipped by 0 bases and J by 3 bases; unmatched bases: 11. This CDR3 is built from 17 residues. The germline gives CDR1 SEHNR, CDR2 FQNEAQ (reference sequence).

This clone was seen once. The CDR3 DNA follows: TGTGCCAGCACTTTCACAGGACCCCAATGGGGCGAGCAGTACTTC. Encoded protein: CASTFTGPQWGEQYF. The genes are TRBV7-9 and TRBJ2-7; the D gene is possibly TRBD1 (5 bases). Trimming cost V 7 bases and J 6 bases, with 22 bases left between them. CDR1 and CDR2 (germline): SEHNR, FQNEAQ (reference sequence). There are 15 residues in the CDR3.

The rearrangement links TRBV6-5 to TRBJ2-3; possibly TRBD1 for D (6 bases). Per the germline V gene, CDR1 is MNHEY and CDR2 is SVGAGI. V lost 0 bases, J lost 4 bases, and 11 bases lay in between. The CDR3 covers 15 residues. The CDR3 DNA is TGTGCCAGCAGTTACTCGAGGGACAAAGCAGATACGCAGTATTTT. Translated: CASSYSRDKADTQYF.

The V gene is TRBV27, the J gene TRBJ2-5, with 12 bases aligning to TRBD2. Germline CDR1 is MNHEY and CDR2 is SMNVEV (reference sequence). CDR3 length equals 15 residues. J lost 2 bases, V lost 4 bases, and 2 bases had no gene match. This CDR3 is CASSWTSGVQETQYF. The CDR3 DNA reads TGTGCCAGCAGTTGGACTAGCGGGGTTCAAGAGACCCAGTACTTC.

CDR3 amino acids: CASSLNSRAQSHEQYF. The CDR3 bases are TGTGCCAGCAGTTTAAATAGCAGGGCACAATCGCACGAGCAGTACTTC. The rearrangement links TRBV27 to TRBJ2-7, with D perhaps TRBD1 (5 bases). The ends were cut back, 2 bases at V and 5 bases at J, with 19 bases in the middle. The CDR3 is 16 amino acids. Per germline, CDR1 MNHEY and CDR2 SMNVEV (reference sequence).

This chain uses TRBV30 with TRBJ1-2; D not certain. The CDR3 length is 13 residues. Per germline, CDR1 GTSNPN and CDR2 SVGIG (reference sequence). Trimming removed 2 bases at V and 1 base at J, with 8 bases between. For the CDR3, the DNA is TGTGCCTGGAGTTCCGAGGGTAACTATGGCTACACCTTC. This gives the protein CAWSSEGNYGYTF.

V is TRBV11-2 and J is TRBJ2-1; 7 bases match TRBD1. With V trimmed by 1 base and J by 8 bases, 5 bases remained unmatched. The CDR3 loop spans 14 amino acids. Per the germline V gene, CDR1 is SGHAT and CDR2 is FQNNGV. Here the CDR3 DNA reads TGTGCCAGCAGCTTAGTCTCAGGGGGTCATGAGCAGTTCTTC. Translated, it gives CASSLVSGGHEQFF.

The rearrangement uses TRBV5-6 and TRBJ1-3; TRBD1 matches at 9 bases. CDR1 SGHDT and CDR2 YYEEEE come from the germline V gene. V lost 2 bases to trimming and J lost 1 base; unmatched junction nucleotides: 4. CDR3 size: 16 residues. The CDR3 region has the DNA TGTGCCAGCAGCTTCGGGACAGGGACTTCTGGAAACACCATATATTTT. It is translated as CASSFGTGTSGNTIYF.

This chain uses TRBV4-2 with TRBJ2-7; TRBD2 agrees at 11 bases. Trimming cost V 5 bases and J 0 bases; bases outside gene matches: 3. The CDR3 has 15 residues. Germline CDR1 LGHNA, CDR2 YNFKEQ. CDR3 loop: CASSSLAGGSYEQYF. DNA of the CDR3: TGTGCCAGCAGCTCCCTAGCGGGGGGCTCCTACGAGCAGTACTTC.

This chain links TRBV7-9 with TRBJ1-6; D is unclear. Germline values: CDR1 SEHNR, CDR2 FQNEAQ (reference sequence). Trimming cost V 5 bases and J 9 bases, with 8 bases left between them. The CDR3 is 12 residues long. The CDR3 region has the DNA TGTGCCAGCAGCGTCGGAGGTTCACCCCTCCACTTT. This gives the protein CASSVGGSPLHF.

This clone has a single count. The rearrangement links TRBV9 to TRBJ2-1; no clear D gene. The CDR3 is made up of 13 amino acids. Trimming shortened V by 3 bases and J by 9 bases, and 13 bases separated the two germline ends. Germline V CDR1 and CDR2: SGDLS, YYNGEE. CDR3 in DNA: TGTGCCAGCAGCGAATCAAACCCTAGTGAGCAGTTCTTC. It translates to CASSESNPSEQFF.